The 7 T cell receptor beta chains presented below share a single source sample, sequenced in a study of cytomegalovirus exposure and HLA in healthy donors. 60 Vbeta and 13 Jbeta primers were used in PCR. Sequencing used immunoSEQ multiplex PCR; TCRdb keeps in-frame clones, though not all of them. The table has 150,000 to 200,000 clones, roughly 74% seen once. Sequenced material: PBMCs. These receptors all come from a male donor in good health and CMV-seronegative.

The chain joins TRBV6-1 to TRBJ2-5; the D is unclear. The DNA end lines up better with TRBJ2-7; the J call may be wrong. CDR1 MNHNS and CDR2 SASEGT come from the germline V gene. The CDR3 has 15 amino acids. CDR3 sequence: CASSPVSARSYEQYF. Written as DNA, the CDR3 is TGTGCCAGCAGTCCCGTAAGCGCCCGCTCCTACGAGCAGTACTTC.

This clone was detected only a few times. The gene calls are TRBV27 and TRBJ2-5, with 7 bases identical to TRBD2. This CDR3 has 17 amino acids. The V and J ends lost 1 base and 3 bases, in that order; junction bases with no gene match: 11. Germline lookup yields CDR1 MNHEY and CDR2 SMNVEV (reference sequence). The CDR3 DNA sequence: TGTGCCAGCAGTTTATTAGGCGGGAGAAACCCTAAAGAGACCCAGTACTTC. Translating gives CASSLLGGRNPKETQYF.

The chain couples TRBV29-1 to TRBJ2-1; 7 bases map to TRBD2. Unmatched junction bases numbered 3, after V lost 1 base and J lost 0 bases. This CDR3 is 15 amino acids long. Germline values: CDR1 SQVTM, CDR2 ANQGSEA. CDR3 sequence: CSVEARGDSYNEQFF. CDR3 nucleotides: TGCAGCGTTGAAGCTCGGGGGGACTCCTACAATGAGCAGTTCTTC.

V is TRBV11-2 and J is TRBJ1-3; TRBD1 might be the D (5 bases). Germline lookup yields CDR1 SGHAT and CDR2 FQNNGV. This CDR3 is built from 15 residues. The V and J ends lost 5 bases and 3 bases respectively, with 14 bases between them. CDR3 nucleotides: TGTGCCAGCAGCGCAGCGCGGGGGGGTGGAAACACCATATATTTT. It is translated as CASSAARGGGNTIYF.

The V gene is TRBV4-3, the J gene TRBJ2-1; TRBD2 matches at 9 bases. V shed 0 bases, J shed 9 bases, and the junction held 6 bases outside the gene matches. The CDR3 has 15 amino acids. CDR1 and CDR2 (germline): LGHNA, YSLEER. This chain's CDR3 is CASSQDRLAGSEQFF. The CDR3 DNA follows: TGCGCCAGCAGCCAAGACCGGCTAGCGGGGTCTGAGCAGTTCTTC.

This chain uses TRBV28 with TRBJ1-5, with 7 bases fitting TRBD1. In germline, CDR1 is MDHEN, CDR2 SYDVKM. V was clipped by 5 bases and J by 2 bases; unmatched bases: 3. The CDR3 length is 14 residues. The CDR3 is CASSNGQGNQPQHF. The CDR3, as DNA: TGTGCCAGCAGTAATGGACAGGGCAATCAGCCCCAGCATTTT.

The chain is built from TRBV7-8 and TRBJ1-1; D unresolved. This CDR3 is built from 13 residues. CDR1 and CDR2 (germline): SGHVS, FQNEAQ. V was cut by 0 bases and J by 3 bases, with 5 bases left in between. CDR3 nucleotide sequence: TGTGCCAGCAGCTTAGCCACATACACTGAAGCTTTCTTT. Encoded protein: CASSLATYTEAFF.